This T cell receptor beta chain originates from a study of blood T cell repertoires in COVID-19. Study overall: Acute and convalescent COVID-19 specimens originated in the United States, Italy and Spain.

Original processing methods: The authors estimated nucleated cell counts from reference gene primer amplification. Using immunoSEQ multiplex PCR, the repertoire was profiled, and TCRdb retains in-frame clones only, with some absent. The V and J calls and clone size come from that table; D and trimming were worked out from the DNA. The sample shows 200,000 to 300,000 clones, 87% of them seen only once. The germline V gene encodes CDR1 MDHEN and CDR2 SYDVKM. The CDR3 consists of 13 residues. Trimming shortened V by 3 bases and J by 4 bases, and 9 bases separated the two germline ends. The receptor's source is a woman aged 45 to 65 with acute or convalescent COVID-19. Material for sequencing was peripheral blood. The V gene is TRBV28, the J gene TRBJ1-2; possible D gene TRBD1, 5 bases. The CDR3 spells CASSFGGTYGYTF. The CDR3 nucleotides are TGTGCCAGCAGTTTTGGGGGGACCTATGGCTACACCTTC.